The subject of this entry is one T cell receptor (beta chain). Its matching antigen is unknown. MiXCR, applied by TCRdb to the reads, yields one record per CDR3 protein. The repertoire consists of some 920,000 distinct CDR3 sequences, with 31% occurring once and the leading ten covering 13%. The data belong to a study of T cell repertoires in cytomegalovirus infection. This CDR3 contains 12 residues. V dropped 8 bases and J dropped 6 bases, with 13 bases sitting between them. Germline values: CDR1 LNHNV, CDR2 YYDKDF (reference sequence). The V and J genes are TRBV15 and TRBJ1-1; no definite D call. The sample in question was cultured CD8+ T cells from PBMCs, obtained from culture after CMV antigen stimulation. The TCR originated in a human donor in good health (CMV status not recorded). Some clones in this sample may be carry-over from other donors' samples. CDR3 protein: CATRDSAAEAFF. The CDR3 coding sequence is TGTGCCACCCGAGACTCCGCTGCTGAAGCTTTCTTT.